The clone carrying this T cell receptor beta chain was picked up many times. Its antigen is still unknown. Germline CDR1 SEHNR, CDR2 FQNEAQ (reference sequence). The junction had 5 bases not matched to a gene; V was cut back by 6 bases and J by 3 bases. The CDR3 consists of 13 residues. The data stem from a study of regulatory T cells in long-lasting Graves disease. Time point here: newly diagnosed GD, antithyroid drugs for less than 3 months. The TCR library was made from RNA extracted from PBMCs. Graves' disease was diagnosed by American Thyroid Association guidelines. Overall study findings and caveats: The study found TRBV28, TRBJ1-2 and TRBJ2-5 favored in persistent disease.

CDR3-region Arm-PCR and iRepertoire HTBI primers produced the TCR beta libraries. One entry per CDR3 protein, called by TCRdb with MiXCR from the multiplex PCR reads. The sample lists about half a million distinct CDR3 sequences; around 12% were seen once. These sequences were also reported in another study, on T cells in Graves' hyperthyroidism and ophthalmopathy. That investigation notes: In blood, most of the thyroid clonotypes expanded above 0.001 were also present.

The chain employs TRBV7-9 and TRBJ2-7, with 7 bases aligning to TRBD2. This TCR came from a woman in her thirties with Graves disease. The sequences come from peripheral blood mononuclear cells (PBMCs), collected at new diagnosis, from a patient treated with antithyroid drugs. CDR3 bases: TGTGCCAGCAGTCGAACTAGCGTCTACGAGCAGTACTTC. Its translation: CASSRTSVYEQYF.